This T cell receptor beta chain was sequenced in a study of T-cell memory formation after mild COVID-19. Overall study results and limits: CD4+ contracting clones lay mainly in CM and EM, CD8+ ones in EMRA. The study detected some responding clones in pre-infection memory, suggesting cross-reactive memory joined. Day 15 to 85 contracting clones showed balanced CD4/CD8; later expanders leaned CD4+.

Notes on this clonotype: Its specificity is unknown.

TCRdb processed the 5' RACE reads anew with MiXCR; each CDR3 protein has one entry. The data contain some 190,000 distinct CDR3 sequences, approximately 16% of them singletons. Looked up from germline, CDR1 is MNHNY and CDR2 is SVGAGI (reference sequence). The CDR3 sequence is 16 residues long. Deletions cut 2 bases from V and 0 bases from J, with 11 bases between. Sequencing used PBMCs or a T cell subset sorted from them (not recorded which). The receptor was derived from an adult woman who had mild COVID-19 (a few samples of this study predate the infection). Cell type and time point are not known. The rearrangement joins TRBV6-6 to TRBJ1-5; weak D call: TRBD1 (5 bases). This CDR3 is CASSYPTAISNQPQHF. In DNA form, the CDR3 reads TGTGCCAGCAGTTACCCGACAGCGATTAGCAATCAGCCCCAGCATTTT.